Shown below are 27 T cell receptor beta chains from a single sample sequenced in a study of T cells in localized non-small cell lung cancer. Sequencing was performed with immunoSEQ multiplex PCR; in TCRdb, only in-frame clones are kept and a portion is missing. The sample includes tens of thousands of clones, about nine tenths of them seen just once. Sequenced here: peripheral blood, sampled before any cancer treatment. These receptors all come from a male donor aged 60 or over with stage III lung adenocarcinoma.

This sequence joins TRBV7-9 and TRBJ2-1; TRBD2 aligns across 7 bases. Trimming took 4 bases from V and 5 from J; bases not matched to a gene: 17. The CDR3 is made up of 18 amino acids. Per the germline V gene, CDR1 is SEHNR and CDR2 is FQNEAQ (reference sequence). Here the CDR3 reads CASSSNSMGLAAHNEQFF. The CDR3 DNA reads TGTGCCAGCAGCTCTAATTCTATGGGTCTAGCGGCCCACAATGAGCAGTTCTTC.

This rearrangement joins TRBV19 to TRBJ2-5; D ambiguous. V was clipped by 3 bases and J by 7 bases, with 12 bases between them. This CDR3 has 13 residues. Germline loops: CDR1 LNHDA, CDR2 SQIVND (reference sequence). CDR3 DNA sequence: TGTGCCAGTAGTATTGAACCCCTGGTGACCCAGTACTTC. Translating it yields CASSIEPLVTQYF.

V is TRBV6-5 and J is TRBJ1-5, with unresolved D. Germline loops: CDR1 MNHEY, CDR2 SVGAGI. The CDR3 totals 14 residues. V lost 5 bases, J lost 2 bases, and 10 bases lay in between. The CDR3 protein is CASSPAMGNQPQHF. CDR3 sequence (DNA): TGTGCCAGCAGTCCTGCTATGGGCAATCAGCCCCAGCATTTT.

This clone was observed once. V usage is TRBV19 and J usage is TRBJ2-1, with TRBD2 matching over 10 bases. With V trimmed by 5 bases and J by 7 bases, 11 bases remained unmatched. This CDR3 spans 16 amino acids. Germline V gives CDR1 LNHDA, CDR2 SQIVND (reference sequence). The CDR3 nucleotides read TGTGCCAGTAGTCCCCGAGCACTAGCGGGGTATAATGAGCAGTTCTTC. It translates to CASSPRALAGYNEQFF.

CDR3 sequence: CASSPTPDTDTQYF. The CDR3 bases are TGTGCCAGCAGTCCCACCCCTGACACAGATACGCAGTATTTT. The V and J genes are TRBV11-2 and TRBJ2-3; D is uncertain. The CDR3 totals 14 residues. The ends were cut back, 6 bases at V and 2 bases at J, with 12 bases in the middle. The germline V gene has CDR1 SGHAT and CDR2 FQNNGV.

The rearrangement joins TRBV18 to TRBJ1-5; D not resolved. This CDR3 comprises 14 residues. CDR1 and CDR2 (germline): KGHSH, LQKENI. The germline V and J ends were trimmed by 3 bases and 9 bases, with 15 bases remaining between them. The CDR3 bases are TGTGCCAGCTCACCCCCCGGTGGGGTTGGGCCCCAGCATTTT. Encoded protein: CASSPPGGVGPQHF.

The chain uses TRBV25-1 and TRBJ1-1; TRBD1 aligns across 7 bases. The V segment lost 7 bases and the J segment 7 bases; nucleotides outside the gene matches: 9. The germline V gene has CDR1 MGHDK and CDR2 SYGVNS. The CDR3 length is 13 residues. The CDR3 sequence is CASKKTGADEAFF. DNA for the CDR3: TGTGCCAGCAAAAAAACAGGGGCCGATGAAGCTTTCTTT.

The chain combines TRBV5-4 with TRBJ2-7; the match to TRBD2 covers 8 bases. Germline lookup yields CDR1 SGHNT and CDR2 YYREEE (reference sequence). The V segment lost 1 base and the J segment 6 bases; nucleotides outside the gene matches: 3. The CDR3 spans 13 residues. CDR3 protein: CASSLSGTSEQYF. CDR3 sequence (DNA): TGTGCCAGCAGCTTGTCCGGGACTAGCGAGCAGTACTTC.

The gene calls are TRBV7-8 and TRBJ1-5; unclear D gene. V lost 2 bases and J lost 4, with 24 bases in between. CDR3 length: 19 amino acids. Germline CDR1 reads SGHVS; CDR2 reads FQNEAQ. The CDR3 sequence: CASSLLRRSGPLGNQPQHF. The CDR3 nucleotides read TGTGCCAGCAGCTTATTGCGTCGGTCAGGACCCTTAGGGAATCAGCCCCAGCATTTT.

The rearrangement links TRBV19 to TRBJ1-5; the D is unclear. The V and J ends lost 3 bases and 6 bases respectively, with 9 bases between them. Germline CDR1 and CDR2: LNHDA and SQIVND (reference sequence). This CDR3 contains 13 residues. DNA of the CDR3: TGTGCCAGTAGTATTCTGGGAAGTCAGCCCCAGCATTTT. Its translation is CASSILGSQPQHF. Full variable domain (rest looked up from reference TRBV19 and TRBJ1-5): DGGITQSPKYLFRKEGQNVTLSCEQNLNHDAMYWYRQDPGQGLRLIYYSQIVNDFQKGDIAEGYSVSREKKESFPLTVTSAQKNPTAFYLCASSILGSQPQHFGDGTRLSIL.

The chain employs TRBV5-6 and TRBJ2-7, with 11 nucleotides matching TRBD1. The CDR3 contains 14 residues. After removal of 4 bases from V and 3 bases from J, the junction contained 3 bases not matched to a gene. Germline V lookup: CDR1 SGHDT, CDR2 YYEEEE. This chain's CDR3 is CASSTGTGGYEQYF. The CDR3 region has the DNA TGTGCCAGCAGCACCGGGACAGGGGGCTACGAGCAGTACTTC.

The gene calls are TRBV9 and TRBJ2-1, with 11 bases aligning to TRBD2. The V gene end was trimmed by 3 bases and the J gene end by 0 bases; junction bases not matched to a gene: 14. CDR1 is SGDLS, CDR2 YYNGEE, per germline. This CDR3 contains 20 residues. CDR3 coding DNA: TGTGCCAGCAGCGCCGTGGGGCTAGCGGGGGGATGGAGCTCCTACAATGAGCAGTTCTTC. It yields the protein CASSAVGLAGGWSSYNEQFF. Full variable domain (missing parts from reference TRBV9 and TRBJ2-1): DSGVTQTPKHLITATGQRVTLRCSPRSGDLSVYWYQQSLDQGLQFLIQYYNGEERAKGNILERFSAQQFPDLHSELNLSSLELGDSALYFCASSAVGLAGGWSSYNEQFFGPGTRLTVL.

The rearrangement joins TRBV4-1 to TRBJ1-3; the D gene is possibly TRBD1 (5 bases). Germline V gene lookup returns CDR1 MGHRA and CDR2 YSYEKL. Trimming shortened V by 4 bases and J by 2 bases, and 15 bases separated the two germline ends. This CDR3 is 16 amino acids long. CDR3 in DNA: TGCGCCAGCAGCCCACAAAGCCTGGGGCCTGGAAACACCATATATTTT. Translating it yields CASSPQSLGPGNTIYF.

This clone appeared once. V usage is TRBV19 and J usage is TRBJ2-3, with 8 bases identical to TRBD1. V lost 5 bases to trimming and J lost 2 bases; unmatched junction nucleotides: 3. The CDR3 covers 14 residues. From germline, CDR1 is LNHDA and CDR2 SQIVND (reference sequence). The CDR3 region is CASSWTGTTDTQYF. The CDR3 DNA follows: TGTGCCAGTAGTTGGACAGGGACCACAGATACGCAGTATTTT.

The chain employs TRBV5-6 and TRBJ1-6; TRBD1 agrees at 8 bases. This CDR3 contains 17 residues. Germline trimming cut 4 bases from V and 6 bases from J; bases unmatched to any gene: 12. Germline CDR1 and CDR2: SGHDT and YYEEEE. CDR3 sequence (DNA): TGTGCCAGCAGCCGAATATTACTTCAGGGGGCTAATTCACCCCTCCACTTT. Translation: CASSRILLQGANSPLHF.

The V and J genes are TRBV10-3 and TRBJ2-7; a weak D match, TRBD2 (5 bases). CDR3 length: 12 amino acids. Trimming took off 2 bases at V and 3 bases at J, with 5 bases between the two ends. Looked up from germline, CDR1 is ENHRY and CDR2 is SYGVKD. The CDR3 DNA reads TGTGCCATCAGTGAGGACTACTACGAGCAGTACTTC. This codes for CAISEDYYEQYF.

The chain couples TRBV6-1 to TRBJ2-3; D gene unclear. Germline V gene lookup returns CDR1 MNHNS and CDR2 SASEGT. The length of the CDR3 is 16 residues. V was clipped by 3 bases and J by 1 base, with 14 bases between them. The CDR3 region has the DNA TGTGCCAGCAGTGATAAGGCCTGGTGGGGCACAGATACGCAGTATTTT. Its protein is CASSDKAWWGTDTQYF.

For the CDR3, the DNA is TGCAGCGCTGGGACAGGGGGCTCTGGAAACACCATATATTTT. Translation: CSAGTGGSGNTIYF. The chain is built from TRBV29-1 and TRBJ1-3, with 11 bases lining up with TRBD1. The V and J ends lost 7 bases and 0 bases, in that order; junction bases with no gene match: 2. The CDR3 is 14 residues long. Germline loops: CDR1 SQVTM, CDR2 ANQGSEA.

The chain combines TRBV2 with TRBJ2-2; perhaps TRBD2 as D (6 bases). This CDR3 region has 14 residues. CDR1 SNHLY and CDR2 FYNNEI come from the germline V gene. V was trimmed by 7 bases and J by 6 bases, leaving 15 bases between them. CDR3 sequence reads: CASKTGASAGELFF. CDR3 in DNA: TGTGCCAGCAAGACGGGAGCGAGCGCCGGGGAGCTGTTTTTT.

This clone was seen only once. The chain uses TRBV27 and TRBJ1-1, with TRBD1 matching 7 bases. Germline trimming cut 4 bases from V and 7 bases from J; bases unmatched to any gene: 9. This CDR3 spans 14 amino acids. Germline-derived CDR1 and CDR2 are MNHEY and SMNVEV (reference sequence). The CDR3 region has the DNA TGTGCCAGCAGTTCCCCCCACAGGGGAGGTGAAGCTTTCTTT. Residues: CASSSPHRGGEAFF.

The V call is TRBV27, the J call TRBJ2-7; D may be TRBD1 (6 bases). The CDR3 has 13 residues. Germline V gene data show CDR1 as MNHEY and CDR2 as SMNVEV (reference sequence). The V end lost 0 bases, the J end lost 6 bases, and 9 bases lay between the germline ends. CDR3 in amino acids: CASSLSQGAEQYF. Here the CDR3 DNA reads TGTGCCAGCAGTTTATCACAGGGCGCCGAGCAGTACTTC.

The V call is TRBV21-1, the J call TRBJ1-2; TRBD1 is the table's D call and was not checked against the DNA. TRBV21-1 is shown as a pseudogene. The CDR3 has 15 amino acids. The CDR3 reads CASSQGATYFYGYTF. Written as DNA, the CDR3 is TGTGCCAGCAGCCAGGGGGCTACCTATTTCTATGGCTACACCTTC.

The V call is TRBV11-2, the J call TRBJ2-5; D is unclear. The CDR3 is 13 amino acids. Trimming removed 1 base from V and 9 bases from J, with 12 bases in between. CDR1 and CDR2 from the germline V gene are SGHAT and FQNNGV. As DNA, the CDR3 is TGTGCCAGCAGCTTAGGGGTCATTGGGGCCCAGTACTTC. Its protein product is CASSLGVIGAQYF.

The rearrangement joins TRBV5-1 to TRBJ2-7; 9 nucleotides match TRBD2. Germline CDR1 is SGHRS and CDR2 is YFSETQ. The CDR3 contains 15 residues. V gave up 4 bases and J gave up 4 bases; unmatched junction bases: 9. The CDR3 spells CASSAAGTSPYEQYF. CDR3 coding DNA: TGCGCCAGCAGCGCCGCCGGGACTAGCCCTTACGAGCAGTACTTC.

The V call is TRBV6-8, the J call TRBJ2-2, with D perhaps given as TRBD1 or TRBD2 (7 bases each). The CDR3 extends over 19 amino acids. Germline CDR1 reads MNHGY; CDR2 reads SAAAGT. The germline V and J ends were trimmed by 8 bases and 3 bases, with 28 bases remaining between them. CDR3 bases: TGTGCCAGCGGGGGGGCGGACAGGCCCCTTCGTGGGGACACCGGGGAGCTGTTTTTT. Its translation is CASGGADRPLRGDTGELFF.

J is TRBJ1-5 and V is TRBV6-5; the match to TRBD1 covers 7 bases. Unmatched junction bases numbered 7, after V lost 5 bases and J lost 6 bases. Germline values: CDR1 MNHEY, CDR2 SVGAGI. The CDR3 is 14 amino acids. The CDR3 protein is CASSVGGYSQPQHF. The CDR3 region has the DNA TGTGCCAGCAGTGTAGGGGGCTATAGTCAGCCCCAGCATTTT.

A word on this clone: The DNA is omitted, as the CDR3 cannot be located on it reliably, and the CDR3 follows TCRdb's listing. J is TRBJ2-7 and V is TRBV6-5; the D call of TRBD2 is as the table states it, not checked on the DNA. Germline lookup yields CDR1 MNHEY and CDR2 SVGAGI. A total of 12 residues make up the CDR3, ends included. The CDR3 protein is CASSTSRYEQYF.